The 9 T cell receptor beta chains given below trace back to one sample, sequenced in a study of shared clonotypes between healthy human individuals. Sequencing used immunoSEQ multiplex PCR; TCRdb keeps in-frame clones, though not all of them. The profile covers over a million clones, with approximately 80% appearing a single time and 0.5% to 0.6% taken by the ten largest. The sequencing input was memory CD4+ T cells from PBMCs. As to subset: CD45RA-negative fraction. Source of these receptors: a man aged 18 to 30 in good health. Some clones in this sample may be carry-over from other donors' samples.

On this clone itself: The same CDR3 also results from other DNA sequences found in this sample. As DNA, the CDR3 is TGCGCCAGCAGCTTAGCAGGGAGCACAGATACGCAGTATTTT. Translated, it gives CASSLAGSTDTQYF. The chain carries TRBV5-1 and TRBJ2-3; tentative D call: TRBD1 (5 bases). This CDR3 comprises 14 residues. The germline gives CDR1 SGHRS, CDR2 YFSETQ. Trimming shortened V by 2 bases and J by 0 bases, and 7 bases separated the two germline ends.

The sample holds a few counts of this clone. The V and J genes are TRBV5-6 and TRBJ2-5; no definite D call. The germline V gene encodes CDR1 SGHDT and CDR2 YYEEEE. CDR3 length: 13 amino acids. V was pared by 3 bases and J by 2 bases, with 8 bases between. The chain's CDR3 is CASSWLRQETQYF. The CDR3 DNA reads TGTGCCAGCAGCTGGCTCAGGCAAGAGACCCAGTACTTC. Based on the CDR3 plus reference TRBV5-6 and TRBJ2-5, the full variable domain is DAGVTQSPTHLIKTRGQQVTLRCSPKSGHDTVSWYQQALGQGPQFIFQYYEEEERQRGNFPDRFSGHQFPNYSSELNVNALLLGDSALYLCASSWLRQETQYFGPGTRLLVL.

This chain joins TRBV18 and TRBJ2-3, with 10 bases that match TRBD1. CDR1 is KGHSH, CDR2 LQKENI, per germline. CDR3 length: 16 amino acids. With 4 bases clipped from V and 2 bases from J, the junction kept 6 bases outside the gene matches. CDR3 sequence reads: CASSQLTGGLTDTQYF. In DNA form, the CDR3 reads TGTGCCAGCTCACAGCTGACAGGGGGCCTCACAGATACGCAGTATTTT.

J is TRBJ1-4 and V is TRBV2; D gene unclear. CDR1 and CDR2 (germline): SNHLY, FYNNEI. This CDR3 comprises 14 residues. V was shortened by 6 bases and J by 7 bases, with 15 bases between the two germline ends. CDR3 bases: TGTGCCAGCAGACCGGTGCGTTTTTCTGAAAAACTGTTTTTT. Translation: CASRPVRFSEKLFF.

The V gene is TRBV5-1, the J gene TRBJ1-2, with 8 bases lining up with TRBD1. V dropped 3 bases and J dropped 4; count of bases not matched to a gene: 5. The CDR3 is 14 residues long. Per germline, CDR1 SGHRS and CDR2 YFSETQ. In DNA form, the CDR3 reads TGCGCCAGCAGCTCAACAGGGGGTTCCTATGGCTACACCTTC. This sequence encodes CASSSTGGSYGYTF.

The chain carries TRBV5-5 and TRBJ1-5, with TRBD1 matching over 7 bases. CDR3 length equals 16 residues. Trimming cost V 4 bases and J 0 bases; bases outside gene matches: 7. Looked up from germline, CDR1 is SGHKS and CDR2 is YYEKEE (reference sequence). CDR3 region: CASSANPGGSNQPQHF. CDR3 sequence (DNA): TGTGCCAGCAGCGCAAATCCAGGGGGTAGCAATCAGCCCCAGCATTTT. The full variable domain, with the rest looked up from reference TRBV5-5 and TRBJ1-5, is DAGVTQSPTHLIKTRGQQVTLRCSPISGHKSVSWYQQVLGQGPQFIFQYYEKEERGRGNFPDRFSARQFPNYSSELNVNALLLGDSALYLCASSANPGGSNQPQHFGDGTRLSIL.

V and J are TRBV28 and TRBJ2-5, with D perhaps matching TRBD1 (6 bases). The DNA matches TRBJ2-7 better at its end, which makes the J call doubtful. The CDR3 extends over 12 amino acids. CDR1 is MDHEN, CDR2 SYDVKM, per germline. The CDR3 protein is CASRAGDGEQYF. CDR3 in DNA: TGTGCCAGCAGGGCAGGGGACGGCGAGCAGTACTTC.

The V call is TRBV5-1, the J call TRBJ2-2; D is uncertain. The CDR3 is 17 residues long. In germline, CDR1 is SGHRS, CDR2 YFSETQ. The germline V and J ends were trimmed by 0 bases and 3 bases, with 15 bases remaining between them. The CDR3 here is CASSLVSDPRDTGELFF. CDR3 in DNA: TGCGCCAGCAGCTTGGTCTCAGACCCTAGGGACACCGGGGAGCTGTTTTTT.

The V and J genes are TRBV5-4 and TRBJ1-1; 9 nucleotides line up with TRBD1. Trimming removed 3 bases from V and 3 bases from J; junction bases left unmatched: 9. Germline V lookup: CDR1 SGHNT, CDR2 YYREEE (reference sequence). The CDR3 loop spans 16 amino acids. Written as DNA, the CDR3 is TGTGCCAGCAGCTCGCACAGGGGGCGGTGGGACACTGAAGCTTTCTTT. This sequence encodes CASSSHRGRWDTEAFF.